The table lists the clone carrying this TCR beta chain with a few counts. Antigen: not known. Researchers ran the PCR with 60 Vbeta and 13 Jbeta primers. Clones were sequenced by immunoSEQ multiplex PCR, and TCRdb holds only the in-frame ones, with some missing. The table records some 65,000 clones, 62% of them present only once. This entry belongs to a study of cytomegalovirus exposure and HLA in healthy donors. Turning to the study itself: T cells numbering some 170 million yielded approximately 100 million unique TCR beta sequences in an earlier analysis. Study outcomes and limitations: A later analysis found that most CMV-associated TCR beta chains appeared HLA-restricted. Apart from CMV serostatus, no immune exposure information was available.

The donors gave bone marrow, and they were healthy. V lost 1 base to trimming and J lost 8 bases, with 9 bases between them. The CDR3 is 13 amino acids. The germline V gene encodes CDR1 SEHNR and CDR2 FQNEAQ (reference sequence). The clonotype was recovered from a man aged 25 to 45 in good health and CMV-seronegative. The chain joins TRBV7-9 to TRBJ2-1; D is undetermined. The sample was PBMCs. The CDR3 sequence is CASSLVSRDEQFF. CDR3 sequence (DNA): TGTGCCAGCAGCTTAGTATCGCGCGATGAGCAGTTCTTC.